The 31 T cell receptor beta chains below all came from one sample that was sequenced in a study of lymphopenia after photon versus proton radiotherapy. Sequencing was performed with immunoSEQ multiplex PCR; in TCRdb, only in-frame clones are kept and a portion is missing. The sample lists about 12,000 clones; roughly nine tenths were seen once. Sequenced here: peripheral blood, sampled from a patient treated with proton-based radiotherapy. These receptors all stem from a man aged 55 to 70 with pancreatic cancer.

The chain couples TRBV6-1 to TRBJ1-2; no definite D call. This CDR3 has 14 amino acids. CDR1 and CDR2 from the germline V gene are MNHNS and SASEGT. Trimming removed 7 bases at V and 4 bases at J, with 16 bases between. CDR3 in amino acids: CASTYLGETYGYTF. CDR3 DNA: TGTGCCAGCACCTATTTGGGAGAAACCTATGGCTACACCTTC.

DNA of the CDR3: TGTGCCAGCAGTCCACTTGCGTGGACAGTCATTGGGGCCCAGCATTTT. Its protein is CASSPLAWTVIGAQHF. V usage is TRBV28 and J usage is TRBJ1-5, with D perhaps matching TRBD1 (6 bases). This CDR3 is built from 16 residues. In germline, CDR1 is MDHEN, CDR2 SYDVKM. V was pared by 5 bases and J by 11 bases, with 25 bases between.

The V call is TRBV7-6, the J call TRBJ2-5; a possible D gene is TRBD2 (6 bases). V gave up 5 bases and J gave up 4 bases, with 20 bases separating them. The CDR3 totals 16 residues. Germline CDR1 and CDR2: SGHVS and FNYEAQ. CDR3 residues: CASSNLAPRPGETQYF. Here the CDR3 DNA reads TGTGCCAGCAGCAACCTAGCGCCCCGACCAGGAGAGACCCAGTACTTC.

This clone was observed once. The rearrangement joins TRBV14 to TRBJ1-2; D may be TRBD1 (5 bases). Deletions cut 0 bases from V and 6 bases from J, with 20 bases between. Germline CDR1 and CDR2: SGHDN and FVKESK. The CDR3 sequence is 17 residues long. The CDR3 spells CASSQERFRGYGNGYTF. The CDR3 DNA reads as TGTGCCAGCAGCCAAGAAAGGTTCCGGGGGTACGGGAATGGCTACACCTTC.

The V gene is TRBV9, the J gene TRBJ2-5, with TRBD2 matching 11 bases. Germline loops: CDR1 SGDLS, CDR2 YYNGEE. V lost 3 bases, J lost 1 base, and 5 bases stayed unmatched. The CDR3 sequence is 16 residues long. Here the CDR3 DNA reads TGTGCCAGCAGCGAGGGGACTAGCGGCCTCCAAGAGACCCAGTACTTC. As protein: CASSEGTSGLQETQYF. Full variable domain (outside the CDR3, taken from reference TRBV9 and TRBJ2-5): DSGVTQTPKHLITATGQRVTLRCSPRSGDLSVYWYQQSLDQGLQFLIQYYNGEERAKGNILERFSAQQFPDLHSELNLSSLELGDSALYFCASSEGTSGLQETQYFGPGTRLLVL.

CDR3 sequence (DNA): TGCAGCGTTTCCGACAGGGCCGGGGAGCTGTTTTTT. Its protein product is CSVSDRAGELFF. The gene calls are TRBV29-1 and TRBJ2-2; 7 positions match TRBD1. Germline values: CDR1 SQVTM, CDR2 ANQGSEA. V lost 5 bases to trimming and J lost 6 bases; unmatched junction nucleotides: 3. CDR3 length equals 12 residues.

The chain joins TRBV7-9 to TRBJ2-3; perhaps D is TRBD1 or TRBD2 (5 bases each). The V and J ends lost 7 bases and 1 base respectively, with 18 bases between them. CDR1 and CDR2 (germline): SEHNR, FQNEAQ (reference sequence). The CDR3 has 16 amino acids. In DNA, the CDR3 is TGTGCCAGCACTCTGGGACGGCTAGGCCGCACAGATACGCAGTATTTT. It specifies CASTLGRLGRTDTQYF.

The gene calls are TRBV5-6 and TRBJ2-1, with D hard to call. The CDR3 has 12 residues. The germline V gene has CDR1 SGHDT and CDR2 YYEEEE. The ends were cut back, 0 bases at V and 9 bases at J, with 7 bases in the middle. The CDR3 nucleotides are TGTGCCAGCAGCTTGGTTGGGTTTGAGCAGTTCTTC. It translates to CASSLVGFEQFF.

CDR3 in DNA: TGTGCCAGCAGCTTAGCTGGATCAGCGGGGCAAGAGACCCAGTACTTC. It encodes CASSLAGSAGQETQYF. The chain recombines TRBV7-8 with TRBJ2-5; 7 positions agree with TRBD2. The CDR3 consists of 16 residues. The germline V gene has CDR1 SGHVS and CDR2 FQNEAQ. The ends lost 0 bases at V and 2 bases at J; junction bases unmatched: 6.

The V and J genes are TRBV2 and TRBJ1-2; weak D call: TRBD1 (5 bases). Germline V gene sequence: CDR1 SNHLY, CDR2 FYNNEI. This CDR3 contains 12 residues. Between the trimmed V and J ends, which lost 4 bases and 8 bases, there was a span of 11 bases. The CDR3 region has the DNA TGTGCCAGCAGTGCAGGGATTCGGGGCTACACCTTC. This gives the protein CASSAGIRGYTF.

V is TRBV6-6 and J is TRBJ2-1; D gene ambiguous. V was trimmed by 3 bases and J by 6 bases, leaving 9 bases between them. The CDR3 is 13 residues long. The germline V gene encodes CDR1 MNHNY and CDR2 SVGAGI (reference sequence). CDR3 sequence (DNA): TGTGCCAGCAGTTATTCCCCCCTCAATGAGCAGTTCTTC. It specifies CASSYSPLNEQFF.

The chain combines TRBV29-1 with TRBJ2-5; TRBD1 is a possible D gene (6 bases). From germline, CDR1 is SQVTM and CDR2 ANQGSEA. V shed 4 bases and J shed 5 bases, with 14 bases lying between them. This CDR3 contains 13 residues. The CDR3 DNA follows: TGCAGCGTTGTCTCCACAGGGTCGGAGACCCAGTACTTC. Translating gives CSVVSTGSETQYF.

The rearrangement joins TRBV5-1 to TRBJ1-4, with TRBD1 as a possible D gene (6 bases). Germline CDR1 and CDR2: SGHRS and YFSETQ. Trimming removed 3 bases from V and 7 bases from J, with 22 bases in between. The CDR3 has 17 residues. The CDR3 DNA follows: TGCGCCAGCAGCTCGGAGCCAGTCCGGGGGCGCGGTGAAAAACTGTTTTTT. Its protein is CASSSEPVRGRGEKLFF.

The chain couples TRBV29-1 to TRBJ1-2; no clear D. V shed 5 bases and J shed 5 bases, with 12 bases lying between them. From germline, CDR1 is SQVTM and CDR2 ANQGSEA. The CDR3 has 12 residues. The CDR3 sequence: CSVPGFQYGYTF. CDR3 DNA sequence: TGCAGCGTTCCTGGATTCCAGTATGGCTACACCTTC. Filled out from reference TRBV29-1 and TRBJ1-2, the complete variable domain reads SAVISQKPSRDICQRGTSLTIQCQVDSQVTMMFWYRQQPGQSLTLIATANQGSEATYESGFVIDKFPISRPNLTFSTLTVSNMSPEDSSIYLCSVPGFQYGYTFGSGTRLTVV.

The rearrangement links TRBV19 to TRBJ2-1; the D is unclear. V dropped 1 base and J dropped 7 bases, with 11 bases sitting between them. The CDR3 sequence is 14 residues long. The germline V gene has CDR1 LNHDA and CDR2 SQIVND (reference sequence). The CDR3 sequence: CASSIVRTANEQFF. In nucleotides, the CDR3 is TGTGCCAGTAGTATAGTACGGACGGCAAATGAGCAGTTCTTC.

The V call is TRBV9, the J call TRBJ2-1; tentative D call: TRBD2 (5 bases). CDR1 SGDLS and CDR2 YYNGEE come from the germline V gene. Trimming cost V 7 bases and J 6 bases, with 8 bases left between them. The CDR3 is 11 residues long. For the CDR3, the DNA is TGTGCCAGCGGTCGGGGCAATGAGCAGTTCTTC. It codes for CASGRGNEQFF.

The gene calls are TRBV5-4 and TRBJ2-3; D unclear. Germline CDR1 reads SGHNT; CDR2 reads YYREEE (reference sequence). There are 15 residues in the CDR3. The V gene lost 0 bases and the J gene lost 0 bases, with 8 bases spanning the gap. CDR3 in amino acids: CASSLEGTSTDTQYF. CDR3 nucleotides: TGTGCCAGCAGCTTGGAGGGAACTAGCACAGATACGCAGTATTTT.

The rearrangement links TRBV7-9 to TRBJ2-7, with 10 bases lining up with TRBD1. The CDR3 sequence is 15 residues long. The trim removed 5 bases at V and 1 base at J, leaving 5 bases unmatched. Germline CDR1 and CDR2: SEHNR and FQNEAQ (reference sequence). The CDR3 region is CASSPDRGTSYEQYF. The CDR3 DNA follows: TGTGCCAGCAGCCCGGACAGGGGGACTTCCTACGAGCAGTACTTC.

The V and J genes are TRBV19 and TRBJ1-3; D is unclear. CDR1 is LNHDA, CDR2 SQIVND, per germline (reference sequence). V was cut by 3 bases and J by 3 bases, with 9 bases left in between. This CDR3 is built from 14 residues. The CDR3 bases are TGTGCCAGTAGTATCGTTGGGCTTGGAAACACCATATATTTT. Translated: CASSIVGLGNTIYF.

The chain employs TRBV2 and TRBJ2-1, with 8 nucleotides matching TRBD2. The CDR3 has 15 amino acids. J gave up 5 bases and V 4 bases, and 7 bases lay outside the gene matches. Germline assignment: CDR1 SNHLY and CDR2 FYNNEI. This CDR3 reads CASSVSSGAHNEQFF. In DNA, the CDR3 is TGTGCCAGCAGTGTAAGTAGCGGGGCACACAATGAGCAGTTCTTC.

The V and J genes are TRBV7-9 and TRBJ2-1; weak D call: TRBD2 (6 bases). Germline-derived CDR1 and CDR2 are SEHNR and FQNEAQ (reference sequence). This CDR3 is 17 amino acids long. Trimming took off 5 bases at V and 0 bases at J, with 17 bases between the two ends. CDR3 nucleotides: TGTGCCAGCAGCCGCGGGCGGGGCGTTGACTCCTACAATGAGCAGTTCTTC. It specifies CASSRGRGVDSYNEQFF.

This chain joins TRBV4-3 and TRBJ2-3; TRBD2 might be the D (5 bases). Germline V gives CDR1 LGHNA, CDR2 YSLEER. The CDR3 runs to 15 residues. The ends were cut back, 0 bases at V and 6 bases at J, with 13 bases in the middle. The CDR3 DNA sequence: TGCGCCAGCAGCCAAGAAGAGGGCGGTGACGATACGCAGTATTTT. Translating it yields CASSQEEGGDDTQYF.

V is TRBV7-3 and J is TRBJ2-2; TRBD2 agrees at 7 bases. The germline CDR1 and CDR2 sequences are SGHTA and FQGTGA. This CDR3 has 17 amino acids. With V trimmed by 2 bases and J by 0 bases, 6 bases remained unmatched. The CDR3 loop reads CASSLYGTTSNTGELFF. CDR3 coding DNA: TGTGCCAGCAGCTTATATGGGACTACGTCGAACACCGGGGAGCTGTTTTTT. The variable domain in full, completed from reference TRBV7-3 and TRBJ2-2, reads GAGVSQTPSNKVTEKGKYVELRCDPISGHTALYWYRQSLGQGPEFLIYFQGTGAADDSGLPNDRFFAVRPEGSVSTLKIQRTERGDSAVYLCASSLYGTTSNTGELFFGEGSRLTVL.

Only a few counts were recorded for this clone. The chain is built from TRBV11-3 and TRBJ2-7, with D tentatively TRBD1 (6 bases). V was pared by 3 bases and J by 2 bases, with 14 bases between. Germline-derived CDR1 and CDR2 are SGHNT and YENEEA. This CDR3 has 15 residues. In DNA, the CDR3 is TGTGCCAGCAGCTTGGATACAGGGAGTGCCTACGAGCAGTACTTC. It translates to CASSLDTGSAYEQYF.

This clone has just a few counts. The chain combines TRBV7-6 with TRBJ2-1, with TRBD2 matching 8 bases. CDR1 and CDR2 from the germline V gene are SGHVS and FNYEAQ. V was pared by 5 bases and J by 6 bases, with 15 bases of the junction left unmatched. The CDR3 is 17 residues long. CDR3 coding DNA: TGTGCCAGCAGCCCCGGCCGTCAGCGGGAGAGGGGCAATGAGCAGTTCTTC. Translating gives CASSPGRQRERGNEQFF. Combining the CDR3 with reference TRBV7-6 and TRBJ2-1 gives the whole variable domain GAGVSQSPRYKVTKRGQDVALRCDPISGHVSLYWYRQALGQGPEFLTYFNYEAQQDKSGLPNDRFSAERPEGSISTLTIQRTEQRDSAMYRCASSPGRQRERGNEQFFGPGTRLTVL.

This clone appeared once. V usage is TRBV5-8 and J usage is TRBJ2-1; TRBD2 matches at 7 bases. CDR1 and CDR2 from the germline V gene are SGHTS and YDEGEE. V lost 6 bases, J lost 1 base, and 4 bases stayed unmatched. This CDR3 is 14 amino acids long. The CDR3 sequence: CASMGGLSYNEQFF. The CDR3 DNA follows: TGTGCCAGCATGGGAGGGCTATCCTACAATGAGCAGTTCTTC.

This chain joins TRBV28 and TRBJ1-3; a possible D gene is TRBD1 (5 bases). Trimming took off 6 bases at V and 11 bases at J, with 20 bases between the two ends. This CDR3 comprises 14 residues. Germline CDR1 reads MDHEN; CDR2 reads SYDVKM. The DNA for the CDR3 is TGTGCCAGCAGCGGACGCCGACAGCCGTTTGCCATATATTTT. This codes for CASSGRRQPFAIYF.

The rearrangement links TRBV4-3 to TRBJ2-1; D is perhaps TRBD2 (6 bases). The CDR3 is made up of 17 amino acids. Trimming removed 5 bases at V and 0 bases at J, with 17 bases between. Germline V CDR1 and CDR2: LGHNA, YSLEER. CDR3 nucleotides: TGCGCCAGCAGCTCCGGGGGACTGTTGAGCTCCTACAATGAGCAGTTCTTC. This encodes CASSSGGLLSSYNEQFF.

This rearrangement joins TRBV7-9 to TRBJ1-1, with 12 nucleotides matching TRBD1. The J segment lost 5 bases and the V segment lost 5 bases, leaving 9 bases of the junction unmatched. Germline values: CDR1 SEHNR, CDR2 FQNEAQ (reference sequence). The CDR3 consists of 16 residues. The CDR3 DNA follows: TGTGCCAGCAGCCCGGGGACAGGGGGCGGATGGACTGAAGCTTTCTTT. Its protein is CASSPGTGGGWTEAFF. Full variable domain (remainder filled in from reference TRBV7-9 and TRBJ1-1): DTGVSQNPRHKITKRGQNVTFRCDPISEHNRLYWYRQTLGQGPEFLTYFQNEAQLEKSRLLSDRFSAERPKGSFSTLEIQRTEQGDSAMYLCASSPGTGGGWTEAFFGQGTRLTVV.

The V gene is TRBV5-1, the J gene TRBJ1-1, with D unclear. This CDR3 comprises 13 residues. In germline, CDR1 is SGHRS, CDR2 YFSETQ. Trimming removed 1 base from V and 0 bases from J, with 4 bases in between. The CDR3 region has the DNA TGCGCCAGCAGCTTGACGCTGAACACTGAAGCTTTCTTT. It is translated as CASSLTLNTEAFF.

The V gene is TRBV27, the J gene TRBJ1-3; D might be TRBD1 (5 bases). Trimming pared 10 bases from V and 3 bases from J, leaving 13 bases between. CDR3 length: 13 amino acids. Per germline, CDR1 MNHEY and CDR2 SMNVEV (reference sequence). The CDR3 sequence is CATKGLSGNTIYF. The DNA for the CDR3 is TGTGCCACCAAGGGGTTAAGTGGAAACACCATATATTTT.